This T cell receptor (beta chain) was recovered during a study of T cells in Graves' hyperthyroidism and ophthalmopathy. Turning to the study itself: Specimen type is peripheral blood, collected at initial diagnosis prior to any treatment. The study's findings and limits: Expanded thyroid clonotypes (above 0.001) were mostly also found in blood.

V shed 0 bases and J 2 bases; nucleotides not matched to a gene: 2. Germline loops: CDR1 DFQATT, CDR2 SNEGSKA (reference sequence). The length of the CDR3 is 15 residues. Ophthalmopathy patients had moderate-to-severe active disease, CAS ≥3, NOSPECS ≥4, and disease duration under 3 months. Out of 10 ml of fresh peripheral blood came the PBMCs. RNA transcripts yielded amplified TCR beta CDR3 regions. The TCR CDR3 was amplified in a first-round RT-PCR using the HTBI primer set. MiXCR was run by TCRdb on the multiplex PCR reads, yielding one entry per CDR3 protein. The table lists roughly 560,000 distinct CDR3 sequences, approximately 14% of them singletons. With regard to this clonotype: Its antigen is not known.

This chain connects TRBV20-1 to TRBJ2-5; 11 bases line up with TRBD2. Input material: blood. This TCR came from a woman in her 40s with Graves' ophthalmopathy. The CDR3 region is CSARELAGAQETQYF. The CDR3 region has the DNA TGCAGTGCTAGAGAACTAGCGGGAGCGCAAGAGACCCAGTACTTC.